This TCR beta chain derives from a study of spatial heterogeneity in lung cancer. Across the whole study: Sequencing covered available follow-up PBMC samples collected a median of about two years after resection.

Study conclusions and caveats: Follow-up blood showed ubiquitous expanded tumor TCRs less than blood at resection did.

Every TCR cDNA molecule carried a tag that served as a unique molecular identifier. TCRdb used MiXCR to reprocess the 5' RACE reads, holding one entry per CDR3 protein. The data hold about 120,000 distinct CDR3 sequences, with more than 9% observed a single time. V lost 7 bases and J lost 8, with 17 bases in between. Looked up from germline, CDR1 is MNHEY and CDR2 is SVGAGI. This CDR3 spans 14 amino acids. Time point indicated: blood at routine non-recurrence follow-up after resection. Researchers sequenced whole RNA taken from tumor, nontumor lung or frozen PBMC without sorting. For this clonotype: The antigen is undetermined.

The gene calls are TRBV6-5 and TRBJ2-2, with a weak D call TRBD2 (6 bases). Sample: PBMCs, taken at follow-up. The clonotype was recovered from a male donor with early-stage non-small cell lung cancer. The DNA of the CDR3 is TGTGCCAGCAATACCGGGACTGGCAAGGGGGAGCTGTTTTTT. Encoded protein: CASNTGTGKGELFF.